The next 5 T cell receptor beta chains were all read from a single sample in a study of metastatic and nonmetastatic thyroid tumors. Thyroid surgery was performed in patients who had received no treatment beforehand. TCRdb re-called clones from the PCR reads using MiXCR. The sample holds roughly 98,000 clones; about 15% are singletons and the top ten take 3.6%. The sample was blood. Receptors were obtained from a female donor with papillary thyroid cancer or a benign thyroid nodule (not recorded which). Some clones in this sample may be carry-over from other donors' samples.

This clone has just a few counts. This clone may be a read error of a much larger clone one base away. Other DNA sequences in this specimen translate into the identical CDR3. This chain links TRBV20-1 with TRBJ2-6, with 9 bases identical to TRBD1. CDR1 is DFQATT and CDR2 is SNEGSKA in the germline V gene (reference sequence). The CDR3 extends over 17 amino acids. CDR3 region: CSARVRDRDTGANVLTF. In nucleotides, the CDR3 is TGCAGTGCTAGAGTCCGGGACAGGGACACTGGGGCCAACGTCCTTACTTTC.

At least ten counts were recorded for this clone. This sequence joins TRBV11-3 and TRBJ2-1; D is unclear. V shed 5 bases and J shed 10 bases, with 9 bases lying between them. CDR1 is SGHNT and CDR2 is YENEEA in the germline V gene. The CDR3 covers 11 residues. CDR3 residues: CASSRTEEQFF. The CDR3 nucleotides read TGTGCCAGCAGCCGTACGGAGGAGCAGTTCTTC.

Only a few counts were recorded for this clone. The chain recombines TRBV10-1 with TRBJ2-3, with TRBD1 matching 9 bases. The CDR3 consists of 17 residues. Losses at the gene ends were 4 bases for V and 0 bases for J; bases not matched to a gene: 8. From germline, CDR1 is WNHNN and CDR2 SYGVQD (reference sequence). The chain's CDR3 is CASSADRGHTSTDTQYF. DNA for the CDR3: TGCGCCAGCAGTGCGGACAGGGGCCATACTAGCACAGATACGCAGTATTTT.

Ten or more counts support this clone. CDR3: CAISATGTGRDEQYF. The CDR3 DNA sequence: TGTGCCATCAGTGCAACCGGGACCGGACGGGACGAGCAGTACTTC. The chain has TRBV10-3 and TRBJ2-7; either TRBD1 or TRBD2 may fit D (5 bases each). V lost 4 bases and J lost 5, with 18 bases in between. The CDR3 spans 15 residues. Germline-derived CDR1 and CDR2 are ENHRY and SYGVKD.

The sample holds a few counts of this clone. A much larger clone sits a single nucleotide away, making a read error possible. The V call is TRBV24-1, the J call TRBJ2-1; 9 nucleotides line up with TRBD1. The germline gives CDR1 KGHDR, CDR2 SFDVKD. The CDR3 sequence is 13 residues long. The CDR3 loop is CDTSEYRGREQFF. CDR3 nucleotide sequence: TGTGACACCAGTGAATACAGGGGGCGAGAGCAGTTCTTC.